These 14 T cell receptor beta chains originate from one sample sequenced in a study of blood T cells in healthy people across ages (dated by TCRdb to between 2014 and 2017). The method behind the library was 5' RACE. Instrument on record: Illumina HiSeq 2500. The second PCR ran for about 7 to 11 cycles and used a J-beta primer mix along with a sample-barcoded 5' primer. TCRdb applied fastp at Q25 and MiXCR to the public reads, then kept only in-frame beta chains. Identical CDR3 proteins give one entry, which carries the most common genes and DNA. The sample has about 1,500,000 distinct CDR3 sequences on record, approximately 30% of them singletons. Together, the top ten hold 7.7% of the sample. The sample was blood. Receptor source: a woman aged 25 to 39 in good health.

This clonotype was counted at least ten times. V is TRBV20-1 and J is TRBJ2-7; D possibly uses TRBD1 or TRBD2 (5 bases each). Germline V gene data show CDR1 as DFQATT and CDR2 as SNEGSKA (reference sequence). The CDR3 sequence is 15 residues long. The V and J ends lost 1 base and 4 bases respectively, with 17 bases between them. In DNA, the CDR3 is TGCAGTGCTAGAGTAAGAGAGGGGATCCGGTACGAGCAGTACTTC. Translating gives CSARVREGIRYEQYF.

This clonotype was seen a few times. CDR3 protein: CASSVSRDGETQYF. In DNA form, the CDR3 reads TGTGCCAGCAGCGTATCCCGGGACGGAGAGACCCAGTACTTC. V gene TRBV9 combines with J gene TRBJ2-5; the D call may be TRBD1 or TRBD2 (5 bases each). Germline V gene sequence: CDR1 SGDLS, CDR2 YYNGEE. V was trimmed by 1 base and J by 4 bases, leaving 11 bases between them. This CDR3 contains 14 residues.

A word on this clonotype: A much larger clone lies a single base off, so this may be a read error. The chain joins TRBV5-1 to TRBJ2-7; tentative D call: TRBD2 (6 bases). The CDR3 length is 16 residues. The germline gives CDR1 SGHRS, CDR2 YFSETQ. The V end was cut by 3 bases, the J end by 3 bases, with 19 bases between. CDR3 protein: CASSWMGLPSGYEQYF. The CDR3 DNA is TGCGCCAGCAGCTGGATGGGACTGCCTTCCGGCTACGAGCAGTACTTC.

V gene TRBV3-1 combines with J gene TRBJ1-2; maybe TRBD1 (5 bases). V was clipped by 5 bases and J by 4 bases, with 14 bases between them. This CDR3 is 14 amino acids long. CDR1 and CDR2 from the germline V gene are LGHDT and YNNKEL (reference sequence). This CDR3 is CASSGTVGGYGYTF. The CDR3, as DNA: TGTGCCAGCAGCGGGACCGTAGGTGGCTATGGCTACACCTTC. Based on the CDR3 plus reference TRBV3-1 and TRBJ1-2, the full variable domain is DTAVSQTPKYLVTQMGNDKSIKCEQNLGHDTMYWYKQDSKKFLKIMFSYNNKELIINETVPNRFSPKSPDKAHLNLHINSLELGDSAVYFCASSGTVGGYGYTFGSGTRLTVV.

This chain uses TRBV3-1 with TRBJ2-1, with TRBD2 as a possible D gene (5 bases). The better agreement between TRBJ2-7 and the DNA end casts doubt on the J call. The germline gives CDR1 LGHDT, CDR2 YNNKEL (reference sequence). The CDR3 sequence is 15 residues long. CDR3 bases: TGTGCCAGCAGCCAAGGATCTCGGGGTTACGATGAGCAGTACTTC. As protein: CASSQGSRGYDEQYF.

This clonotype was recorded at least ten times. The rearrangement links TRBV6-6 to TRBJ2-7; 7 bases fit TRBD1. V was clipped by 7 bases and J by 6 bases; unmatched bases: 6. Germline V gives CDR1 MNHNY, CDR2 SVGAGI (reference sequence). The CDR3 sequence is 12 residues long. Here the CDR3 DNA reads TGTGCCAGCACCAAGACAGGGCTCGAGCAGTACTTC. Protein product: CASTKTGLEQYF.

V usage is TRBV5-5 and J usage is TRBJ1-2, with a possible D match to TRBD1 (5 bases). CDR1 and CDR2 from the germline V gene are SGHKS and YYEKEE (reference sequence). The germline V and J ends were trimmed by 0 bases and 5 bases, with 14 bases remaining between them. The CDR3 runs to 15 residues. The CDR3 spells CASSLDPGTHYGYTF. The CDR3 DNA sequence: TGTGCCAGCAGCTTGGATCCCGGGACTCATTATGGCTACACCTTC.

This chain connects TRBV2 to TRBJ2-5; TRBD2 agrees at 12 bases. The CDR3 extends over 13 amino acids. Trimming removed 8 bases from V and 7 bases from J; junction bases left unmatched: 5. Germline CDR1 and CDR2: SNHLY and FYNNEI. CDR3 in amino acids: CASSSGGAVTQYF. The CDR3 DNA follows: TGTGCCAGCTCTAGCGGGGGGGCCGTGACCCAGTACTTC.

The chain employs TRBV27 and TRBJ2-3, with D unresolved. Germline V gene data show CDR1 as MNHEY and CDR2 as SMNVEV (reference sequence). V was clipped by 5 bases and J by 4 bases, with 16 bases between them. CDR3 length: 15 residues. The CDR3 spells CASSKVSTRSDTQYF. CDR3 sequence (DNA): TGTGCCAGCAGTAAGGTATCCACTCGGTCAGATACGCAGTATTTT.

A few counts support this clonotype. CDR3 region: CASSLYKGSYEQYF. In DNA form, the CDR3 reads TGTGCCAGCAGCTTATATAAAGGGTCCTACGAGCAGTACTTC. The chain recombines TRBV7-6 with TRBJ2-7; the D is unclear. Deletions cut 2 bases from V and 1 base from J, with 9 bases between. The CDR3 consists of 14 residues. Germline V lookup: CDR1 SGHVS, CDR2 FNYEAQ.

This chain uses TRBV12-3 or TRBV12-4 with TRBJ2-3, with unresolved D. The CDR3 spans 15 residues. The V gene lost 3 bases and the J gene lost 0 bases, with 10 bases spanning the gap. CDR3 nucleotide sequence: TGTGCCAGCAGTTTCGGCAGCCCTAGCACAGATACGCAGTATTTT. Its translation: CASSFGSPSTDTQYF.

The rearrangement links TRBV12-3 or TRBV12-4 to TRBJ1-2; D is ambiguous. CDR3 length: 13 residues. Trimming removed 3 bases from V and 7 bases from J, with 12 bases in between. The CDR3 coding sequence is TGTGCCAGCAGTTTTGTCAGCCGCTGTGGCTACACCTTC. Translating gives CASSFVSRCGYTF.

The chain employs TRBV12-3 or TRBV12-4 and TRBJ2-1, with TRBD1 matching over 9 bases. The CDR3 is 14 residues long. V shed 6 bases, J shed 10 bases, and the junction held 10 bases outside the gene matches. CDR3 DNA: TGTGCCAGCAGCCGGGGGACAGGGAACTACGAGCAGTTCTTC. Translated, it gives CASSRGTGNYEQFF.

This clonotype was seen a few times. DNA of the CDR3: TGCAGTGCCGAAATTAATAGAGGCACTGAAGCTTTCTTT. Translated, it gives CSAEINRGTEAFF. The chain has TRBV20-1 and TRBJ1-1; D uncertain. The V end was cut by 6 bases, the J end by 4 bases, with 15 bases between. From germline, CDR1 is DFQATT and CDR2 SNEGSKA (reference sequence). There are 13 residues in the CDR3.